This T cell receptor (beta chain) was sequenced during a study of T cells after yellow fever vaccination. Study-level background: The authors prepared low-cell-number fractions using SMART-Seq v4 Ultra Low Input. Findings of the study overall: One caveat is that FACS-sorted repertoires could contain abundant clonotypes contaminating from the bulk population. Once the booster was given, most primary-vaccination clones reappeared, at more than 95% for CD4 and over 70% for CD8.

Concerning this clonotype itself: No antigen is known for it.

Conversion of TCR transcripts into cDNA relied on 5'RACE template switching, which added a universal primer site and UMIs. Via MiXCR, TCRdb re-called the 5' RACE reads, giving one row per CDR3 protein. Of fewer than 450,000 distinct CDR3 sequences listed, 9.5% to 13% are singletons. CDR1 SGDLS and CDR2 YYNGEE come from the germline V gene. This CDR3 contains 14 residues. Losses at the gene ends were 4 bases for V and 3 bases for J; bases not matched to a gene: 5. The TCR sequence derives from a young man who received the YFV17D yellow fever vaccine. The chain employs TRBV9 and TRBJ2-7; 9 nucleotides match TRBD1. This sample comprised PBMCs, obtained on the day of the first yellow fever vaccination. This CDR3 is CASSRDRENYEQYF. CDR3 DNA sequence: TGTGCCAGCAGCCGGGACAGGGAAAACTACGAGCAGTACTTC.